This T cell receptor beta chain appears in the sequencing data of a study of HIV-infected patients and healthy controls. By its share, this clonotype is medium-sized. Antigen specificity is unknown. Whole blood was used without fractionation, so all unsorted peripheral T cells were included. RNA came from about 2.5 ml of peripheral blood. Reverse transcription used 450 to 500 ng RNA and constant-region primers for alpha and beta. Alpha and beta chain libraries were made separately by chain-specific third strand synthesis with multiplexing indices. Each molecule carried a 12-nucleotide identifier made of two joined random hexamers added before amplification. In TCRdb, the 5' RACE reads were re-called with MiXCR into one record per CDR3 protein. The sample has more than 15,000 distinct CDR3 sequences, more than 7.5% seen once. Study-wide findings and caveats: In HIV-infected patients, the apparent post-therapy Gini index recovery did not replicate in size-matched data.

The clonotype originates from an adult in good health. The specimen sequenced was blood.

The CDR3 sequence is CASSSQGFANEKLFF. The CDR3, as DNA: TGTGCCAGCAGTTCTCAAGGGTTTGCGAATGAAAAACTGTTTTTT. The J gene is TRBJ1-4, the V gene TRBV12-3 or TRBV12-4, with no clear D. The germline V and J ends were trimmed by 4 bases and 5 bases, with 14 bases remaining between them. The CDR3 sequence is 15 residues long.